Described below is a single TCR beta chain sequence and its context. Its target is unknown. The CDR3 sequence is 15 residues long. Germline loops: CDR1 SGHAT, CDR2 FQNNGV. The J segment lost 7 bases and the V segment lost 1 base, leaving 5 bases of the junction unmatched. This entry belongs to a study of T cell responses to AZD1222 COVID-19 vaccine. Sequencing was performed with immunoSEQ multiplex PCR; in TCRdb, only in-frame clones are kept and a portion is missing. The table has approximately 130,000 clones, approximately 90% seen once. Findings of the study overall: Females outnumbered males among donors, who were mostly white British; clonal diversity was possibly underestimated. Across the whole spike, CD4 TCRs peaked at regions 160-218 and 743-854.

The clonotype was recovered from an adult who received the AZD1222 COVID-19 vaccine. The rearrangement joins TRBV11-2 to TRBJ2-2; 8 bases align to TRBD2. Specimen: peripheral blood, collected 28 days after the second AZD1222 dose. The CDR3 loop is CASSLVTSAVGELFF. CDR3 sequence (DNA): TGTGCCAGCAGCTTAGTGACTAGCGCGGTCGGGGAGCTGTTTTTT.